A single sample gave rise to the 20 T cell receptor beta chains below, sequenced in a study of shared clonotypes between healthy human individuals. The method was immunoSEQ multiplex PCR; TCRdb's version includes in-frame clones alone and lacks a portion of them. The sample contains roughly 110,000 clones, 55% to 70% of which appear only once. Sequenced input: memory CD8+ T cells sorted from blood. Regarding subset: CD45RO+ cells pooled with CCR7-negative TemRA cells. The source is a woman in her thirties in good health.

Only a few counts were recorded for this clone. V is TRBV25-1 and J is TRBJ1-5; TRBD1 might be the D (6 bases). Trimming removed 2 bases at V and 3 bases at J, with 20 bases between. The CDR3 loop spans 18 amino acids. The V gene's germline CDR1 is MGHDK and CDR2 SYGVNS. CDR3 DNA sequence: TGTGCCAGCAGTGAAGGCGGGGGCGGGCTGCCATACAATCAGCCCCAGCATTTT. It encodes CASSEGGGGLPYNQPQHF.

The chain joins TRBV19 to TRBJ2-7, with D possibly matching TRBD2 (6 bases). This CDR3 is 13 amino acids long. Trimming removed 8 bases at V and 6 bases at J, with 17 bases between. The germline V gene has CDR1 LNHDA and CDR2 SQIVND (reference sequence). In DNA form, the CDR3 reads TGTGCCAGTTCTCTAGCGCCCCGCGGCGAGCAGTACTTC. This gives the protein CASSLAPRGEQYF.

The chain links TRBV28 to TRBJ2-5; no definite D call. The V end was cut by 7 bases, the J end by 1 base, with 7 bases between. Germline assignment: CDR1 MDHEN and CDR2 SYDVKM. CDR3 length equals 12 residues. DNA of the CDR3: TGTGCCAGCAAGACGCCCCAAGAGACCCAGTACTTC. Encoded protein: CASKTPQETQYF.

This clone was seen a single time. V is TRBV19 and J is TRBJ2-1, with 7 positions matching TRBD2. This CDR3 has 15 residues. The V gene end was trimmed by 4 bases and the J gene end by 6 bases; junction bases not matched to a gene: 9. Germline-derived CDR1 and CDR2 are LNHDA and SQIVND (reference sequence). The CDR3 loop is CASSTFAGEGNEQFF. CDR3 in DNA: TGTGCCAGTAGTACCTTTGCGGGAGAGGGCAATGAGCAGTTCTTC. Using reference TRBV19 and TRBJ2-1 for the parts outside the CDR3, the full variable domain is DGGITQSPKYLFRKEGQNVTLSCEQNLNHDAMYWYRQDPGQGLRLIYYSQIVNDFQKGDIAEGYSVSREKKESFPLTVTSAQKNPTAFYLCASSTFAGEGNEQFFGPGTRLTVL.

The CDR3 spells CASSSDRADEQYF. The CDR3 DNA is TGTGCCAGCAGCTCGGACAGGGCCGACGAGCAGTACTTC. The gene calls are TRBV7-6 and TRBJ2-7, with TRBD1 matching over 8 bases. The germline gives CDR1 SGHVS, CDR2 FNYEAQ. The junction had 4 bases not matched to a gene; V was cut back by 4 bases and J by 5 bases. CDR3 length: 13 residues.

V gene TRBV9 combines with J gene TRBJ2-5, with 11 bases matching TRBD2. Looked up from germline, CDR1 is SGDLS and CDR2 is YYNGEE. The CDR3 length is 17 residues. The V gene end was trimmed by 3 bases and the J gene end by 3 bases; junction bases not matched to a gene: 10. This CDR3 reads CASSANKGTSGKETQYF. The DNA of the CDR3 is TGTGCCAGCAGCGCAAATAAGGGGACTAGCGGAAAAGAGACCCAGTACTTC.

This clone was seen only a few times. J is TRBJ2-5 and V is TRBV30, with D unclear. The CDR3 runs 13 residues. V shed 3 bases and J shed 5 bases, with 13 bases lying between them. Germline V CDR1 and CDR2: GTSNPN, SVGIG (reference sequence). The DNA of the CDR3 is TGTGCCTGGAGAAAAGTGGGTGGCGAGACCCAGTACTTC. This codes for CAWRKVGGETQYF.

This clone was seen many times. This chain connects TRBV15 to TRBJ2-1; 11 positions match TRBD2. V gave up 1 base and J gave up 7 bases; unmatched junction bases: 6. The CDR3 is made up of 16 amino acids. Germline V gives CDR1 LNHNV, CDR2 YYDKDF (reference sequence). CDR3 sequence: CATSRASSGRLNEQFF. In nucleotides, the CDR3 is TGTGCCACCAGCAGAGCATCTAGCGGGAGGCTAAATGAGCAGTTCTTC.

The genes are TRBV4-3 and TRBJ2-3; possibly TRBD1 for D (6 bases). Per the germline V gene, CDR1 is LGHNA and CDR2 is YSLEER. This CDR3 spans 16 amino acids. V was clipped by 2 bases and J by 0 bases, with 12 bases between them. The CDR3 sequence: CASSQPDSTSTDTQYF. The CDR3 DNA reads TGCGCCAGCAGCCAACCGGACAGTACTAGCACAGATACGCAGTATTTT.

In its sample, this clone was seen once. This chain joins TRBV7-6 and TRBJ2-3; D not certain. V was cut by 3 bases and J by 2 bases, with 21 bases left in between. The CDR3 runs to 18 residues. CDR1 is SGHVS, CDR2 FNYEAQ, per germline. CDR3 DNA: TGTGCCAGCAGCTTGATCGAATTCTCCCACCGAAACACAGATACGCAGTATTTT. It yields the protein CASSLIEFSHRNTDTQYF.

This clone has just a few counts. The genes are TRBV5-1 and TRBJ2-1, with 8 bases aligning to TRBD2. The CDR3 is 15 residues long. Germline CDR1 reads SGHRS; CDR2 reads YFSETQ. Germline trimming cut 0 bases from V and 7 bases from J; bases unmatched to any gene: 6. CDR3 DNA sequence: TGCGCCAGCAGCTTGGTGGTTAGCGGGAATAATGAGCAGTTCTTC. Protein product: CASSLVVSGNNEQFF.

The chain recombines TRBV18 with TRBJ2-5; D not certain. The ends were cut back, 0 bases at V and 4 bases at J, with 18 bases in the middle. The germline CDR1 and CDR2 sequences are KGHSH and LQKENI. The CDR3 has 17 residues. The CDR3 DNA reads TGTGCCAGCTCACCACCGGGTTCAGGCGCCATCGGAGAGACCCAGTACTTC. Protein sequence: CASSPPGSGAIGETQYF.

This clone has a count of ten or more. Other DNA sequences in the sample encode the same CDR3. This sequence joins TRBV29-1 and TRBJ1-5, with 9 nucleotides matching TRBD1. The V gene's germline CDR1 is SQVTM and CDR2 ANQGSEA. V was pared by 4 bases and J by 9 bases, with 7 bases of the junction left unmatched. The CDR3 spans 13 residues. CDR3 DNA sequence: TGCAGCGTTGGGACAGGGGAGGATGGGCCCCAGCATTTT. Translated, it gives CSVGTGEDGPQHF.

The chain combines TRBV28 with TRBJ1-5, with 7 bases lining up with TRBD1. V shed 5 bases, J shed 5 bases, and the junction held 3 bases outside the gene matches. Germline CDR1 MDHEN, CDR2 SYDVKM. This CDR3 is 13 amino acids long. The CDR3 DNA reads as TGTGCCAGCAGTCAGACAGGGCATCAGCCCCAGCATTTT. It yields the protein CASSQTGHQPQHF.

This sequence joins TRBV28 and TRBJ2-7; the match to TRBD1 covers 11 bases. The CDR3 loop spans 18 amino acids. V gave up 5 bases and J gave up 3 bases; unmatched junction bases: 15. Germline CDR1 is MDHEN and CDR2 is SYDVKM. The chain's CDR3 is CASSHIKRDRGNVYEQYF. The DNA for the CDR3 is TGTGCCAGCAGTCACATAAAACGGGACAGGGGGAATGTCTACGAGCAGTACTTC.

This chain connects TRBV2 to TRBJ2-7; 7 bases fit TRBD2. The junction had 7 bases not matched to a gene; V was cut back by 3 bases and J by 2 bases. The CDR3 has 15 residues. The V gene's germline CDR1 is SNHLY and CDR2 FYNNEI. CDR3 loop: CASSDPSGTPYEQYF. The CDR3 DNA is TGTGCCAGCAGTGACCCGAGCGGGACCCCCTACGAGCAGTACTTC.

A few counts support this clone. The genes are TRBV2 and TRBJ1-1, with D possibly being TRBD1 (5 bases). Germline V gene sequence: CDR1 SNHLY, CDR2 FYNNEI. V was pared by 8 bases and J by 5 bases, with 15 bases between. The CDR3 extends over 13 amino acids. The CDR3 is CASGRQIETEAFF. CDR3 in DNA: TGTGCCAGCGGAAGACAGATCGAAACTGAAGCTTTCTTT.

The genes are TRBV11-2 and TRBJ1-4, with no clear D. Germline V gene sequence: CDR1 SGHAT, CDR2 FQNNGV. Trimming removed 3 bases from V and 4 bases from J, with 9 bases in between. This CDR3 is built from 14 residues. The CDR3 DNA sequence: TGTGCCAGCAGCTTCCCTGGATTTAATGAAAAACTGTTTTTT. This gives the protein CASSFPGFNEKLFF.

In its sample, this clone was seen many times. The same CDR3 arises from other DNA sequences in this sample as well. This chain links TRBV7-8 with TRBJ2-7, with TRBD1 as a possible D gene (5 bases). The germline CDR1 and CDR2 sequences are SGHVS and FQNEAQ. The CDR3 runs to 15 residues. V was pared by 3 bases and J by 0 bases, with 12 bases between. The CDR3 protein is CASSLYQGSSYEQYF. The CDR3 coding sequence is TGTGCCAGCAGCTTGTATCAGGGAAGCTCCTACGAGCAGTACTTC.

The chain joins TRBV2 to TRBJ1-1; D not certain. The CDR3 has 15 residues. V shed 7 bases and J shed 0 bases, with 15 bases lying between them. The germline V gene encodes CDR1 SNHLY and CDR2 FYNNEI. CDR3 loop: CASTSDRYLNTEAFF. The DNA for the CDR3 is TGTGCCAGCACATCGGACCGCTATTTGAACACTGAAGCTTTCTTT.